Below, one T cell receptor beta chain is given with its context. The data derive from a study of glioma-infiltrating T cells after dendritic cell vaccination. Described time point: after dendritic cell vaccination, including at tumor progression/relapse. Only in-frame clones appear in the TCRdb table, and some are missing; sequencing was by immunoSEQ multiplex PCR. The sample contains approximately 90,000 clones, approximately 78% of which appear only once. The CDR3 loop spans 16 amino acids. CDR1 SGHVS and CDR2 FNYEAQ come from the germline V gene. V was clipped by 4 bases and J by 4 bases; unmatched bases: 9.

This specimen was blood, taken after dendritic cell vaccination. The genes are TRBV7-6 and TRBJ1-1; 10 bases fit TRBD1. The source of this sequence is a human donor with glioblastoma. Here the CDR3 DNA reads TGTGCCAGCAGCTCCGGACAGGGGGGCTCGAGCACTGAAGCTTTCTTT. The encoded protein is CASSSGQGGSSTEAFF.